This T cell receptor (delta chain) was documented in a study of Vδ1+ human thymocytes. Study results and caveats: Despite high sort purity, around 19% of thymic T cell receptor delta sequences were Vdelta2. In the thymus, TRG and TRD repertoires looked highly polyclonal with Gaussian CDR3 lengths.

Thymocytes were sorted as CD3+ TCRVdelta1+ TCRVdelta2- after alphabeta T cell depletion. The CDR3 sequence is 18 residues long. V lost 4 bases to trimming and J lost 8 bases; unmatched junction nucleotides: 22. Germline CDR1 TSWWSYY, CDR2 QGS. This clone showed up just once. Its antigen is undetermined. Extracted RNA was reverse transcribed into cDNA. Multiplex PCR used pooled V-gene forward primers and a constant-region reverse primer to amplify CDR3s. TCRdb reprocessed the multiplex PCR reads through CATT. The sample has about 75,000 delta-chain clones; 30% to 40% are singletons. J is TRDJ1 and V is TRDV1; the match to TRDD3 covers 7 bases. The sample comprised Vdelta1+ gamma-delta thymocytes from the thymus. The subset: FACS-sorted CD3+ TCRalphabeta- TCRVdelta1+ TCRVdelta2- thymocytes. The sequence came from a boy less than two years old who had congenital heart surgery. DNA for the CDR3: TGTGCTCTTGGGGCAAACATTCCAAACGACGGTGGGGGACCCAAACTCATCTTT. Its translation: CALGANIPNDGGGPKLIF.